One and the same sample provided the 3 T cell receptor beta chains below, sequenced in a study of blood T cells in healthy people across ages. A J-beta primer mix and a sample-barcoded 5' primer were used in a second PCR of about 6 to 12 cycles. TCRdb analysed the 5' RACE reads with MiXCR anew, one entry per CDR3 protein. The sample consists of more than 1.4 million distinct CDR3 sequences, 42% of them appearing once. The sample was blood. The receptors were gathered from a woman between 18 and 29 years old in good health.

This chain links TRBV12-3 or TRBV12-4 with TRBJ1-2; 11 bases are a match to TRBD1. The V gene end was trimmed by 4 bases and the J gene end by 5 bases; junction bases not matched to a gene: 3. The CDR3 consists of 14 residues. CDR3 coding DNA: TGTGCCAGCAGTTGGGACAGGGGGAAATATGGCTACACCTTC. Translated: CASSWDRGKYGYTF.

The table lists this clonotype with a few counts. The chain uses TRBV15 and TRBJ2-1, with 7 bases identical to TRBD2. Trimming at V came to 4 bases and at J to 0 bases, leaving 6 bases not matched to a gene. The germline V gene encodes CDR1 LNHNV and CDR2 YYDKDF (reference sequence). The CDR3 extends over 16 amino acids. CDR3 DNA sequence: TGTGCCACCAGCACTAGCGGACCGAGCTCCTACAATGAGCAGTTCTTC. Residues: CATSTSGPSSYNEQFF.

CDR3 in amino acids: CASSPRDRGGEAFF. In DNA form, the CDR3 reads TGTGCCAGCAGCCCAAGAGACAGGGGCGGCGAAGCTTTCTTT. The gene calls are TRBV3-1 and TRBJ1-1, with 8 positions matching TRBD1. J lost 8 bases, V lost 4 bases, and 9 bases had no gene match. The CDR3 has 14 amino acids. Germline CDR1 is LGHDT and CDR2 is YNNKEL (reference sequence).